Below, 26 T cell receptor beta chains from the same sample are listed, as sequenced in a study of blood T cell repertoires in COVID-19. Only in-frame clones appear in the TCRdb table, and some are missing; sequencing was by immunoSEQ multiplex PCR. The sample lists about 480,000 clones; about 89% were seen once. The sample was peripheral blood. Every receptor here comes from a woman aged 45-65 years with COVID-19, enrolled during active disease.

This rearrangement joins TRBV19 to TRBJ1-1; tentatively, D is TRBD1 (6 bases). Germline-derived CDR1 and CDR2 are LNHDA and SQIVND (reference sequence). This CDR3 is built from 15 residues. The V end lost 4 bases, the J end lost 5 bases, and 17 bases lay between the germline ends. CDR3 protein: CASSTIRGARTEAFF. The CDR3 DNA sequence: TGTGCCAGTAGTACCATCCGGGGGGCAAGAACTGAAGCTTTCTTT.

The chain combines TRBV5-1 with TRBJ2-2; D is possibly TRBD1 (6 bases). Germline lookup yields CDR1 SGHRS and CDR2 YFSETQ. The CDR3 length is 15 residues. Trimming cost V 0 bases and J 3 bases, with 9 bases left between them. Here the CDR3 reads CASSLDRVDTGELFF. CDR3 nucleotides: TGCGCCAGCAGCTTGGACAGGGTTGACACCGGGGAGCTGTTTTTT.

The chain carries TRBV7-2 and TRBJ2-7, with 10 positions matching TRBD2. Germline CDR1 is SGHTA and CDR2 is FQGNSA. Unmatched junction bases numbered 13, after V lost 2 bases and J lost 0 bases. CDR3 size: 19 residues. The CDR3 DNA reads as TGTGCCAGCAGCTTAAGGTTGTCCGGAGCGGGGGGGACCTCCTACGAGCAGTACTTC. Its translation: CASSLRLSGAGGTSYEQYF.

The chain links TRBV6-5 to TRBJ2-7, with 8 bases fitting TRBD1. The CDR3 has 15 amino acids. Per the germline V gene, CDR1 is MNHEY and CDR2 is SVGAGI. The V gene end was trimmed by 6 bases and the J gene end by 2 bases; junction bases not matched to a gene: 9. The CDR3 reads CASRSSGTGTYEQYF. The CDR3 coding sequence is TGTGCCAGCAGATCATCCGGGACAGGAACCTACGAGCAGTACTTC.

The rearrangement joins TRBV3-1 (or the pseudogene TRBV3-2) to TRBJ1-5; no firm D call. This CDR3 comprises 12 residues. Germline V lookup: CDR1 LGHDT, CDR2 YNNKEL (reference sequence). V was shortened by 1 base and J by 11 bases, with 9 bases between the two germline ends. In DNA form, the CDR3 reads TGTGCCAGCAGCCAAGGGGCCCTGGCCCAGCATTTT. It is translated as CASSQGALAQHF.

The V gene is TRBV6-1, the J gene TRBJ1-1, with D hard to call. The CDR3 is 14 residues long. V was trimmed by 2 bases and J by 5 bases, leaving 12 bases between them. Germline loops: CDR1 MNHNS, CDR2 SASEGT. The CDR3 protein is CASSEWRGETEAFF. The CDR3 bases are TGTGCCAGCAGTGAATGGCGGGGTGAGACTGAAGCTTTCTTT.

This clone was seen only once. The genes are TRBV5-1 and TRBJ1-4; D possibly corresponds to TRBD1 (6 bases). This CDR3 has 15 residues. Germline CDR1 and CDR2: SGHRS and YFSETQ. The V end lost 7 bases, the J end lost 1 base, and 14 bases lay between the germline ends. The CDR3 loop is CASGAGAITNEKLFF. The CDR3, as DNA: TGCGCCAGCGGAGCAGGGGCTATAACTAATGAAAAACTGTTTTTT.

This clone was recorded only once. V is TRBV2 and J is TRBJ1-2; maybe TRBD1 (6 bases). The CDR3 consists of 16 residues. The V end was cut by 8 bases, the J end by 2 bases, with 21 bases between. Germline CDR1 reads SNHLY; CDR2 reads FYNNEI. The chain's CDR3 is CASAGTPGFLNYGYTF. As DNA, the CDR3 is TGTGCCAGCGCCGGGACACCCGGTTTCCTAAACTATGGCTACACCTTC. The variable domain in full, with the rest retrieved from reference TRBV2 and TRBJ1-2, is EPEVTQTPSHQVTQMGQEVILRCVPISNHLYFYWYRQILGQKVEFLVSFYNNEISEKSEIFDDQFSVERPDGSNFTLKIRSTKLEDSAMYFCASAGTPGFLNYGYTFGSGTRLTVV.

V and J are TRBV3-1 (or the pseudogene TRBV3-2) and TRBJ1-5, with a weak D call TRBD1 (5 bases). Germline values: CDR1 LGHDT, CDR2 YNNKEL (reference sequence). Trimming removed 3 bases at V and 9 bases at J, with 9 bases between. The CDR3 is 12 residues long. CDR3: CASSQGGWPQHF. As DNA, the CDR3 is TGTGCCAGCAGCCAGGGGGGTTGGCCCCAGCATTTT.

The chain couples TRBV7-2 to TRBJ2-3, with no clear D. V gave up 5 bases and J gave up 6 bases, with 9 bases separating them. The CDR3 loop spans 12 amino acids. Per the germline V gene, CDR1 is SGHTA and CDR2 is FQGNSA. The CDR3 DNA follows: TGTGCCAGCAGCCCTTTCGCGGATACGCAGTATTTT. It specifies CASSPFADTQYF.

This clone appeared a few times. V is TRBV10-1 and J is TRBJ1-6, with 8 bases fitting TRBD1. The CDR3 totals 14 residues. CDR1 and CDR2 (germline): WNHNN, SYGVQD (reference sequence). V gave up 0 bases and J gave up 8 bases; unmatched junction bases: 0. CDR3 in amino acids: CASSESTGDSPLHF. The CDR3 bases are TGCGCCAGCAGTGAGTCGACAGGGGATTCACCCCTCCACTTT.

The V call is TRBV7-9, the J call TRBJ1-2, with a possible D match to TRBD1 (6 bases). Germline values: CDR1 SEHNR, CDR2 FQNEAQ (reference sequence). The CDR3 contains 13 residues. The V gene lost 5 bases and the J gene lost 3 bases, with 10 bases spanning the gap. CDR3 in DNA: TGTGCCAGCAGCCCGGACAGCCACTATGGCTACACCTTC. Amino acids: CASSPDSHYGYTF.

The J gene is TRBJ1-2, the V gene TRBV5-1; 9 bases fit TRBD1. Germline V gene lookup returns CDR1 SGHRS and CDR2 YFSETQ. The CDR3 runs to 20 residues. Trimming took 1 base from V and 3 from J; bases not matched to a gene: 19. The CDR3 reads CASSLRITRDRAQAHYGYTF. For the CDR3, the DNA is TGCGCCAGCAGCTTGCGGATCACCCGGGACAGGGCGCAGGCCCACTATGGCTACACCTTC.

The chain has TRBV9 and TRBJ2-1; a possible D gene is TRBD1 (6 bases). The CDR3 loop spans 15 amino acids. With 5 bases removed from V and 4 bases from J, the gap between germline ends came to 16 bases. Per germline, CDR1 SGDLS and CDR2 YYNGEE. CDR3: CASSAGVRTYNEQFF. The DNA for the CDR3 is TGTGCCAGCAGTGCAGGGGTCAGGACATACAATGAGCAGTTCTTC. Full variable domain (outside the CDR3, taken from reference TRBV9 and TRBJ2-1): DSGVTQTPKHLITATGQRVTLRCSPRSGDLSVYWYQQSLDQGLQFLIQYYNGEERAKGNILERFSAQQFPDLHSELNLSSLELGDSALYFCASSAGVRTYNEQFFGPGTRLTVL.

In its sample, this clone was seen a few times. The chain recombines TRBV19 with TRBJ1-2; no clear D. Trimming stripped 7 bases from V and 3 bases from J, with 12 bases between. The V gene's germline CDR1 is LNHDA and CDR2 SQIVND (reference sequence). The CDR3 runs 13 residues. The CDR3 DNA sequence: TGTGCCAGTACCCCCCGGGTGGACTATGGCTACACCTTC. Encoded protein: CASTPRVDYGYTF.

CDR3 coding DNA: TGTGCCAGCAGCTCAGGTGGAAACACCATATATTTT. It encodes CASSSGGNTIYF. The chain carries TRBV7-3 and TRBJ1-3; D call uncertain. This CDR3 is built from 12 residues. CDR1 is SGHTA, CDR2 FQGTGA, per germline. The ends were cut back, 4 bases at V and 3 bases at J, with 4 bases in the middle.

The chain couples TRBV12-3 or TRBV12-4 to TRBJ1-1; D is unclear. Trimming took off 5 bases at V and 8 bases at J, with 12 bases between the two ends. The CDR3 length is 12 residues. The CDR3 sequence is CASSPRREEAFF. The DNA of the CDR3 is TGTGCCAGCAGTCCCCGAAGGGAGGAAGCTTTCTTT.

The chain employs TRBV10-2 and TRBJ1-1; 8 bases agree with TRBD1. The V and J ends lost 6 bases and 0 bases, in that order; junction bases with no gene match: 12. The CDR3 totals 17 residues. CDR1 is WSHSY and CDR2 is SAAADI in the germline V gene. CDR3 sequence: CASRGGPGGRMNTEAFF. DNA for the CDR3: TGCGCCAGCAGGGGAGGGCCAGGGGGCCGCATGAACACTGAAGCTTTCTTT.

The chain links TRBV29-1 to TRBJ1-4; 8 bases agree with TRBD1. Germline trimming cut 5 bases from V and 8 bases from J; bases unmatched to any gene: 19. The CDR3 extends over 17 amino acids. CDR1 SQVTM and CDR2 ANQGSEA come from the germline V gene. The CDR3 region is CSVLDRDRSVGREKLFF. The CDR3 DNA sequence: TGCAGCGTTCTTGATCGGGACAGGTCCGTCGGGCGAGAAAAACTGTTTTTT.

The chain links TRBV5-1 to TRBJ1-2; D gene unclear. V was trimmed by 5 bases and J by 1 base, leaving 6 bases between them. The CDR3 is 12 residues long. Germline CDR1 and CDR2: SGHRS and YFSETQ. The DNA of the CDR3 is TGCGCCAGCAGGGAGGATAACTATGGCTACACCTTC. Its protein product is CASREDNYGYTF. Together with reference TRBV5-1 and TRBJ1-2, the CDR3 gives the full variable domain: KAGVTQTPRYLIKTRGQQVTLSCSPISGHRSVSWYQQTPGQGLQFLFEYFSETQRNKGNFPGRFSGRQFSNSRSEMNVSTLELGDSALYLCASREDNYGYTFGSGTRLTVV.

CDR3 nucleotide sequence: TGTGCCAGCAGCTTTCGAGGGTTCAGCAATCAGCCCCAGCATTTT. Protein product: CASSFRGFSNQPQHF. The chain employs TRBV5-8 and TRBJ1-5; no clear D. Germline values: CDR1 SGHTS, CDR2 YDEGEE. The CDR3 is made up of 15 amino acids. Trimming removed 2 bases at V and 1 base at J, with 10 bases between. The complete variable domain, with remaining parts taken from reference TRBV5-8 and TRBJ1-5, reads EAGVTQSPTHLIKTRGQQATLRCSPISGHTSVYWYQQALGLGLQFLLWYDEGEERNRGNFPPRFSGRQFPNYSSELNVNALELEDSALYLCASSFRGFSNQPQHFGDGTRLSIL.

This chain joins TRBV2 and TRBJ2-1; TRBD2 matches 8 bases. V dropped 5 bases and J dropped 1; count of bases not matched to a gene: 13. CDR3 length: 18 residues. The germline gives CDR1 SNHLY, CDR2 FYNNEI. CDR3 sequence reads: CASSRGGLSLGSYNEQFF. The CDR3 DNA reads TGTGCCAGCAGTCGGGGGGGCCTCTCCCTTGGGTCCTACAATGAGCAGTTCTTC.

V is TRBV5-1 and J is TRBJ2-3; 12 bases match TRBD2. Germline V gives CDR1 SGHRS, CDR2 YFSETQ. The CDR3 has 16 residues. V lost 4 bases to trimming and J lost 4 bases; unmatched junction nucleotides: 7. This CDR3 reads CASSRLAGDEADTQYF. DNA for the CDR3: TGCGCCAGCAGCAGACTAGCGGGGGACGAGGCAGATACGCAGTATTTT.

In DNA form, the CDR3 reads TGCGCCAGCAGCCAACCCTCCGGGACTACCTCCTACGAGCAGTACTTC. This gives the protein CASSQPSGTTSYEQYF. The chain uses TRBV4-1 and TRBJ2-7; 7 bases are a match to TRBD2. V lost 2 bases to trimming and J lost 0 bases; unmatched junction nucleotides: 7. From germline, CDR1 is MGHRA and CDR2 YSYEKL. CDR3 length equals 16 residues.

The CDR3 loop reads CASTLRETNYGYTF. The CDR3 region has the DNA TGTGCCAGCACCTTACGGGAGACTAACTATGGCTACACCTTC. The chain is built from TRBV6-5 and TRBJ1-2; D gene unclear. The germline CDR1 and CDR2 sequences are MNHEY and SVGAGI. Trimming cost V 7 bases and J 0 bases, with 12 bases left between them. The CDR3 is 14 amino acids.

V usage is TRBV3-1 (or the pseudogene TRBV3-2) and J usage is TRBJ1-2; TRBD1 matches at 9 bases. Looked up from germline, CDR1 is LGHDT and CDR2 is YNNKEL (reference sequence). V trimming: 3 bases; J trimming: 7 bases; junction bases outside the gene matches: 9. This CDR3 has 15 residues. The CDR3 reads CASSHLDRGKGGYTF. Here the CDR3 DNA reads TGTGCCAGCAGCCACCTGGACAGGGGTAAGGGTGGCTACACCTTC.